This T cell receptor (beta chain) derives from a study of post-analysis software for immune sequencing data. Findings and caveats of the study: Those samples that were prepared in the same batch co-clustered strongly by F measure. Controls showed lower frequencies than patients for several TRBV segments, and TRBV5-6, TRBV5-1 and TRBV20-1 were among these.

Germline V gene lookup returns CDR1 SGHRS and CDR2 YFSETQ. The ends were cut back, 0 bases at V and 1 base at J, with 14 bases in the middle. The CDR3 spans 16 residues. Turning to this clonotype: Its target is not known.

Unique molecular identifiers were carried by the TCR beta cDNA libraries. TCRdb reanalysed the PCR reads using MiXCR and keeps one entry per CDR3 protein. The sample holds 750,000 to 950,000 distinct CDR3 sequences, roughly 46% seen once. The clonotype comes from a girl under 18 with multiple sclerosis. Sequenced: blood. The chain joins TRBV5-1 to TRBJ2-7; the D gene is possibly TRBD2 (5 bases). The CDR3 reads CASSLEGGGGSYEQYF. CDR3 coding DNA: TGCGCCAGCAGCTTGGAGGGCGGAGGCGGTTCCTACGAGCAGTACTTC. The full variable domain, rest sourced from reference TRBV5-1 and TRBJ2-7, is KAGVTQTPRYLIKTRGQQVTLSCSPISGHRSVSWYQQTPGQGLQFLFEYFSETQRNKGNFPGRFSGRQFSNSRSEMNVSTLELGDSALYLCASSLEGGGGSYEQYFGPGTRLTVT.